The clone carrying this T cell receptor (beta chain) appeared a single time. No antigen is known for it. The data derive from a study of T cell responses to AZD1222 COVID-19 vaccine. Across the whole study: Pooling covered second doses at about 4 or about 12 weeks.

V lost 3 bases to trimming and J lost 10 bases, with 13 bases between them. Germline CDR1 MNHEY, CDR2 SMNVEV (reference sequence). This CDR3 spans 14 amino acids. Study-level findings and limits: Only after the peak T cell response were repertoires sampled.

Sequencing used immunoSEQ multiplex PCR; TCRdb keeps in-frame clones, though not all of them. The data hold about 150,000 clones, with 85% to 95% observed a single time. The source is an adult in good health. This chain connects TRBV27 to TRBJ1-6; D not resolved. The sample was peripheral blood, taken on day 0 of AZD1222 vaccination. The CDR3 coding sequence is TGTGCCAGCAGTTTGGTCAGTGGATACTCACCCCTCCACTTT. It codes for CASSLVSGYSPLHF.